The 17 T cell receptor beta chains listed next were all sequenced from one sample in a study of cytomegalovirus exposure and HLA in healthy donors (dated by TCRdb to 2016 to 2017). Libraries were built with the immunoSEQ multiplex PCR assay. For the multiplex PCR, a mixture combining 60 forward primers for TCR Vbeta segments and 13 reverse primers for TCR Jbeta segments was used. In its TCRdb copy, this immuneACCESS table keeps in-frame sequences only and misses some clones. Where compared with another copy, unresolved V genes explain less than half of these, and the others have no known cause. The sample yields roughly 100,000 clones; approximately 87% were counted once. About 2.5% of the sample is in the top ten clones. The sequencing sample was made of PBMCs. These receptors were obtained from a man aged 40-50 years in good health and CMV-seronegative.

This clone was observed once. CDR3 amino acids: CASSSTGKDYEQYF. CDR3 DNA: TGTGCCAGCAGCTCTACCGGGAAGGATTACGAGCAGTACTTC. The chain uses TRBV7-8 and TRBJ2-7; possibly TRBD2 for D (5 bases). Germline V CDR1 and CDR2: SGHVS, FQNEAQ. The CDR3 is 14 amino acids. Trimming removed 4 bases at V and 4 bases at J, with 14 bases between.

J is TRBJ2-7 and V is TRBV7-2; D unclear. The CDR3 covers 13 residues. The germline V and J ends were trimmed by 5 bases and 7 bases, with 15 bases remaining between them. Germline loops: CDR1 SGHTA, CDR2 FQGNSA. CDR3 sequence reads: CASSPETGREQYF. The CDR3 nucleotides read TGTGCCAGCAGCCCGGAGACTGGTCGGGAGCAGTACTTC.

V is TRBV10-3 and J is TRBJ1-1, with D tentatively TRBD1 (6 bases). Germline V gene sequence: CDR1 ENHRY, CDR2 SYGVKD. Trimming stripped 6 bases from V and 1 base from J, with 12 bases between. The CDR3 is 14 residues long. CDR3 protein: CAIRQGQRNTEAFF. The CDR3 nucleotides are TGTGCCATCAGACAAGGACAGAGGAACACTGAAGCTTTCTTT.

The chain recombines TRBV30 with TRBJ1-5; 7 positions match TRBD1. The CDR3 runs 13 residues. Germline V gene data show CDR1 as GTSNPN and CDR2 as SVGIG (reference sequence). Trimming removed 1 base from V and 5 bases from J; junction bases left unmatched: 2. Here the CDR3 reads CAWSAQGDQPQHF. The CDR3 DNA reads as TGTGCCTGGAGTGCCCAGGGGGATCAGCCCCAGCATTTT. The whole variable domain, filled in from reference TRBV30 and TRBJ1-5, reads SQTIHQWPATLVQPVGSPLSLECTVEGTSNPNLYWYRQAAGRGLQLLFYSVGIGQISSEVPQNLSASRPQDRQFILSSKKLLLSDSGFYLCAWSAQGDQPQHFGDGTRLSIL.

DNA of the CDR3: TGCGCCAGCAGCCAAGGGGCGTACAATGAGCAGTTCTTC. It codes for CASSQGAYNEQFF. The rearrangement links TRBV4-3 to TRBJ2-1; D call uncertain. Germline CDR1 reads LGHNA; CDR2 reads YSLEER. Trimming cost V 1 base and J 4 bases, with 5 bases left between them. The CDR3 covers 13 residues.

The chain has TRBV7-9 and TRBJ1-3; 8 bases align to TRBD1. After removal of 10 bases from V and 1 base from J, the junction contained 12 bases not matched to a gene. CDR3 length: 16 amino acids. In germline, CDR1 is SEHNR, CDR2 FQNEAQ (reference sequence). The CDR3 region is CATLTGQGLSGNTIYF. In nucleotides, the CDR3 is TGTGCCACCTTAACTGGACAGGGTCTGTCTGGAAACACCATATATTTT.

The genes are TRBV2 and TRBJ1-1, with D perhaps matching TRBD1 (6 bases). The V end lost 8 bases, the J end lost 11 bases, and 21 bases lay between the germline ends. CDR3 length: 13 amino acids. CDR1 is SNHLY, CDR2 FYNNEI, per germline. CDR3 protein: CASDLDRQINAFF. CDR3 DNA sequence: TGTGCCAGCGACCTAGACAGGCAGATTAATGCTTTCTTT.

This clone was counted once. The chain links TRBV30 to TRBJ2-7; 7 bases map to TRBD1. The V gene end was trimmed by 4 bases and the J gene end by 4 bases; junction bases not matched to a gene: 7. CDR3 size: 13 residues. The germline gives CDR1 GTSNPN, CDR2 SVGIG (reference sequence). The chain's CDR3 is CAWIKRGRYEQYF. For the CDR3, the DNA is TGTGCCTGGATAAAGAGGGGGCGGTACGAGCAGTACTTC.

The chain recombines TRBV29-1 with TRBJ1-1; 8 bases match TRBD1. Germline values: CDR1 SQVTM, CDR2 ANQGSEA. CDR3 length: 13 residues. V shed 6 bases and J 0 bases; nucleotides not matched to a gene: 3. The CDR3 region is CSVRTGMNTEAFF. The CDR3 nucleotides are TGCAGCGTCCGGACAGGGATGAACACTGAAGCTTTCTTT.

J is TRBJ1-6 and V is TRBV18; possibly TRBD1 for D (5 bases). CDR1 KGHSH and CDR2 LQKENI come from the germline V gene. This CDR3 has 15 amino acids. V was shortened by 2 bases and J by 7 bases, with 12 bases between the two germline ends. CDR3 sequence reads: CASSPIGQGNSPLHF. The CDR3 DNA reads TGTGCCAGCTCACCAATTGGACAAGGAAATTCACCCCTCCACTTT.

The rearrangement joins TRBV4-3 to TRBJ2-2; 8 nucleotides align to TRBD1. The length of the CDR3 is 16 residues. V shed 1 base, J shed 5 bases, and the junction held 6 bases outside the gene matches. CDR1 LGHNA and CDR2 YSLEER come from the germline V gene. The CDR3 region is CASSQVQGAVTGELFF. As DNA, the CDR3 is TGCGCCAGCAGCCAAGTGCAGGGGGCGGTGACCGGGGAGCTGTTTTTT.

This clone occurred many times. The chain joins TRBV4-3 to TRBJ1-1, with TRBD1 as a possible D gene (6 bases). Germline V CDR1 and CDR2: LGHNA, YSLEER. The length of the CDR3 is 16 residues. The ends were cut back, 0 bases at V and 5 bases at J, with 16 bases in the middle. CDR3 protein: CASSQDLSGEKTEAFF. CDR3 DNA sequence: TGCGCCAGCAGCCAAGATCTTTCAGGGGAGAAAACTGAAGCTTTCTTT.

This chain joins TRBV7-3 and TRBJ1-1; tentative D call: TRBD1 (5 bases). V gave up 1 base and J gave up 1 base, with 10 bases separating them. Germline CDR1 SGHTA, CDR2 FQGTGA. The CDR3 totals 15 residues. The CDR3 DNA reads TGTGCCAGCAGCTTAATGGGGGGAGGGAACACTGAAGCTTTCTTT. Amino acid sequence: CASSLMGGGNTEAFF.

The chain uses TRBV29-1 and TRBJ2-2; D might be TRBD1 (6 bases). Germline CDR1 reads SQVTM; CDR2 reads ANQGSEA. Trimming took 7 bases from V and 4 from J, leaving 16 bases between them. The CDR3 length is 14 residues. CDR3 in amino acids: CSAFDRFGTGELFF. As DNA, the CDR3 is TGCAGCGCCTTCGACAGGTTTGGCACCGGGGAGCTGTTTTTT.

This chain joins TRBV9 and TRBJ2-3, with D possibly being TRBD1 (5 bases). V lost 4 bases to trimming and J lost 2 bases, with 8 bases between them. The CDR3 runs 13 residues. Germline CDR1 SGDLS, CDR2 YYNGEE. The CDR3 sequence is CASSTGPTDTQYF. In DNA form, the CDR3 reads TGTGCCAGCAGCACAGGCCCCACAGATACGCAGTATTTT. Complete variable domain (other parts from reference TRBV9 and TRBJ2-3): DSGVTQTPKHLITATGQRVTLRCSPRSGDLSVYWYQQSLDQGLQFLIQYYNGEERAKGNILERFSAQQFPDLHSELNLSSLELGDSALYFCASSTGPTDTQYFGPGTRLTVL.

This chain connects TRBV25-1 to TRBJ2-1; 8 bases map to TRBD2. V shed 8 bases and J 5 bases; nucleotides not matched to a gene: 11. The CDR3 extends over 15 amino acids. The V gene's germline CDR1 is MGHDK and CDR2 SYGVNS. The CDR3 region is CASCGLTSDDNEQFF. Written as DNA, the CDR3 is TGTGCCAGCTGCGGGCTGACTAGCGATGACAATGAGCAGTTCTTC.

The chain carries TRBV5-1 and TRBJ2-3; maybe TRBD1 (5 bases). This CDR3 is 13 amino acids long. Germline V lookup: CDR1 SGHRS, CDR2 YFSETQ. V lost 3 bases to trimming and J lost 3 bases, with 8 bases between them. CDR3 nucleotide sequence: TGCGCCAGCAGCTCAGCAGGGACAGATACGCAGTATTTT. Translated, it gives CASSSAGTDTQYF.